Below, 3 T cell receptor beta chains from the same sample are listed, as sequenced in a study of beta chain features in type 1 diabetes. Points from the study as a whole: Shorter TCRB CDR3s, moderately but significantly so, marked every one of the four CD4+ subsets in Type 1 diabetes patients.

Of the isolated RNA, all was reverse transcribed, and so the sequenced material was expressed TCRB transcripts. Method: immunoSEQ multiplex PCR; TCRdb's copy keeps in-frame clones and lacks some. This sample yields hundreds of thousands of clones, of which about 15% are seen a single time; less than 0.02% belongs to the top ten. These receptors' antigens are unknown. The sample was naive CD4+ T cells from blood. Receptors originate from a young man with type 1 diabetes.

CDR3 loop: CASSSGEGYGSTEAFF. DNA for the CDR3: TGTGCCAGCAGTTCGGGGGAGGGGTACGGGAGCACTGAAGCTTTCTTT. V and J are TRBV28 and TRBJ1-1; a weak D match, TRBD1 (5 bases). There are 16 residues in the CDR3. V dropped 4 bases and J dropped 4 bases, with 19 bases sitting between them. Germline V lookup: CDR1 MDHEN, CDR2 SYDVKM.

The chain is built from TRBV30 and TRBJ2-7; 7 bases line up with TRBD2. J gave up 2 bases and V 0 bases, and 7 bases lay outside the gene matches. This CDR3 has 15 amino acids. Germline V gene lookup returns CDR1 GTSNPN and CDR2 SVGIG (reference sequence). CDR3 sequence: CAWSVRAGSPYEQYF. As DNA, the CDR3 is TGTGCCTGGAGTGTACGAGCGGGGTCCCCCTACGAGCAGTACTTC.

This sequence joins TRBV5-1 and TRBJ2-7; the match to TRBD1 covers 7 bases. The ends lost 2 bases at V and 2 bases at J; junction bases unmatched: 10. Germline V lookup: CDR1 SGHRS, CDR2 YFSETQ. The CDR3 is 16 residues long. The CDR3 DNA sequence: TGCGCCAGCAGCTTCCGAACCGGGACAGCAACCTACGAGCAGTACTTC. This encodes CASSFRTGTATYEQYF.